This TCR beta chain was captured in a study of cytomegalovirus exposure and HLA in healthy donors. Study-level findings and limits: For cytomegalovirus status, the classifier reportedly gave diagnoses with high specificity and sensitivity.

The PCR used 60 Vbeta and 13 Jbeta primers. Produced via immunoSEQ multiplex PCR; TCRdb's table is partial and in-frame only. The ten most abundant clones cover just under 2% of a sample with about 130,000 clones. Comments on this clone: Its cognate antigen is unknown.

The V and J ends lost 3 bases and 0 bases respectively, with 19 bases between them. The CDR3 length is 18 residues. CDR1 KGHSH and CDR2 LQKENI come from the germline V gene. The chain carries TRBV18 and TRBJ2-3, with D maybe TRBD2 (6 bases). The sample comprised PBMCs. The sequence came from a woman aged 60-75 years in good health and CMV-seronegative. The CDR3 region has the DNA TGTGCCAGCTCACCCAACGCCTTAAGGGCGGGGAGCACAGATACGCAGTATTTT. Its protein is CASSPNALRAGSTDTQYF.